This TCR beta chain was found in a study of blood T cell repertoires in COVID-19. Study details: T cells, B-cell-depleted T cells, or PBMCs provided the cDNA or gDNA that served as material.

The authors' processing: Quantification of nucleated cells was approximated via reference gene primer amplification. TCRdb's table, derived via immunoSEQ multiplex PCR, lists solely in-frame clones and lacks some. V and J calls and clone size are given by that table; D and trimming were obtained from the DNA. The data show about 120,000 clones, about 83% seen once. The CDR3 consists of 14 residues. Looked up from germline, CDR1 is MNHNS and CDR2 is SASEGT. Trimming left V 1 base short and J 6 bases short, with 10 bases between. Source material: peripheral blood. The chain has TRBV6-1 and TRBJ2-4; D is ambiguous. The sequence was obtained from a man between 60 and 70 years old with acute or convalescent COVID-19. The CDR3 protein is CASSEGEDTNIQYF. The CDR3 region has the DNA TGTGCCAGCAGTGAAGGAGAAGACACAAACATTCAGTACTTC.